These T cell receptor beta chains were read from a single sample in a study of CD8+CD57+ T cells in acquired aplastic anemia. MiXCR, applied by TCRdb to the reads, yields one record per CDR3 protein. The table shows 200,000 to 250,000 distinct CDR3 sequences, with 30% to 40% occurring only once. Sequenced sample: sorted CD4+, CD8+, or CD8+CD57+ T cells (not recorded which) from PBMCs. The receptors shown here come from a human donor in good health, serving as a control. Both conserved end residues are trimmed from each CDR3. Fields, in order: J gene, D gene, clone size, V gene, CDR3 protein. A D gene is named only where the DNA matches it firmly. Clone size, where shown, is once, few, many, or a class for clones that have expanded.

TRBJ2-1,TRBD1,-,TRBV6-5,ASSYSGGTQF
TRBJ2-5,TRBD1,few,TRBV30,AWSGQTGETQY
TRBJ2-2,TRBD1,-,TRBV19,ASSMNRDRGLTGELF
TRBJ2-7,TRBD2,-,TRBV20-1,SAGGGFSGYEQY
TRBJ1-1,-,-,TRBV11-1,ASSPRGGVLMNTEAF
TRBJ1-1,-,-,TRBV10-2,ASSVERGGTEAF
TRBJ2-5,-,many,TRBV19,ASSSRDGGMKTQY
TRBJ2-7,TRBD2,many,TRBV20-1,SALLSGRSSYEQY
TRBJ2-2,TRBD2,-,TRBV15,ATRTSGGAGELL
TRBJ1-2,TRBD1,many,TRBV9,ASSVASGTADVYGYT
TRBJ1-2,TRBD1,-,TRBV6-1,ASSEFGTGINYGYT
TRBJ1-4,-,-,TRBV7-9,ASSLWGERGEKLF
TRBJ1-1,-,few,TRBV6-5,ASRYGTWNTEAF
TRBJ2-3,TRBD2,few,TRBV11-2,ASSRVGGGHTQY
TRBJ2-5,-,-,TRBV3-1,ASSPGQMGGTQY
TRBJ1-1,-,-,TRBV19,ASSPGSLGAF
TRBJ1-4,-,many,TRBV2,ASRAGTAAEKLF
TRBJ2-5,-,-,TRBV19,ASSFDGGRGVEETQY
TRBJ2-7,-,-,TRBV3-1,ASSQDRDYEQY
TRBJ2-7,-,many,TRBV10-3,AISDLQDGNEQY
TRBJ2-2,-,many,TRBV19,ALTIPTYTGELF
TRBJ1-2,TRBD1,-,TRBV20-1,SARGQGARGYT
TRBJ2-4,TRBD1,many,TRBV2,ASRNGGQGKNIQY
TRBJ1-4,-,many,TRBV2,ATIQNEKLF
TRBJ2-3,-,many,TRBV11-2,ASSWGAGTTSTDTQY
TRBJ1-5,-,few,TRBV5-6,ASSFGGGSNQPQH
TRBJ2-2,-,-,TRBV11-3,ASSPRPTGAGELF
TRBJ1-2,-,-,TRBV6-2/TRBV6-3,ASSSGVHGYT
TRBJ1-1,-,-,TRBV6-5,ASSSARAFRGTEAF
TRBJ2-7,-,many,TRBV20-1,SPFVSSRGYEQY
TRBJ2-2,-,-,TRBV19,ASSIDLSGGYTGELF
TRBJ2-1,-,many,TRBV7-3,ASSLTPRDYNEQF
TRBJ2-5,-,few,TRBV9,ASSVEGETQY
TRBJ2-4,TRBD1,many,TRBV7-9,ASSSTGHIAKNIQY
TRBJ2-7,TRBD1,-,TRBV24-1,ATSDTRTGLYEQY
TRBJ2-1,-,few,TRBV19,ASSMGQGVERQF
TRBJ1-3,-,-,TRBV20-1,SAREAGEYGNTIY